The TCR beta chain described here comes from a study of post-analysis software for immune sequencing data. Study-wide results and limits: In patients, TRBV5-6, TRBV5-1 and TRBV20-1 belonged to roughly 5 TRBV segments found more frequently than in controls. Samples from one preparation batch, clustered by F measure, grouped strongly together.

Germline V gene sequence: CDR1 KGHSH, CDR2 LQKENI. J lost 6 bases, V lost 2 bases, and 8 bases had no gene match. CDR3 length: 15 amino acids. In this sample, this clonotype turned up a few times. Its antigen is unidentified. TCR beta cDNA libraries included unique molecular identifiers. TCRdb re-called the PCR reads through MiXCR, storing one row per CDR3 protein. In the table there are 700,000 to 900,000 distinct CDR3 sequences, around 42% of which are singletons. The origin of this receptor is a girl between 5 and 17 years old with multiple sclerosis. The rearrangement joins TRBV18 to TRBJ2-7; 9 bases fit TRBD2. Sequenced sample: blood. The DNA for the CDR3 is TGTGCCAGCTCACCAGGGTCCGGGACTAGCACCGAGCAGTACTTC. This translates into CASSPGSGTSTEQYF.